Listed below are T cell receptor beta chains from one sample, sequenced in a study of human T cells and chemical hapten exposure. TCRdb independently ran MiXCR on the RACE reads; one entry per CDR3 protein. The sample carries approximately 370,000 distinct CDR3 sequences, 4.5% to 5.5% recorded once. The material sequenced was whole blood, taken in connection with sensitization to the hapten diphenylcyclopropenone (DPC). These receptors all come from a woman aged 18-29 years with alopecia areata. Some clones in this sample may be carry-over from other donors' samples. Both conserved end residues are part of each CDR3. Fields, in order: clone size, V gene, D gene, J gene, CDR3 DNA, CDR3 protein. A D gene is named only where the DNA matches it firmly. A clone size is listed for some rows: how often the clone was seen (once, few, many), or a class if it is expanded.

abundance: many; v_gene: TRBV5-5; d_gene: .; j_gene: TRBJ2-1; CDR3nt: TGTGCCAGCAGCTTGGTAGGTGAGCAGTTCTTC; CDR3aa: CASSLVGEQFF
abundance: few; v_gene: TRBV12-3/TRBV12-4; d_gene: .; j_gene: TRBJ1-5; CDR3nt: TGTGCCACCAACGAGGGGGTCAATCAGCCCCAGCATTTT; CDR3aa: CATNEGVNQPQHF
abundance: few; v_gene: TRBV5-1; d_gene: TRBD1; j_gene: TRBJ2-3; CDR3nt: TGCGCCAGCAGCTTGGAGGGGGCGCGCCCAGATACGCAGTATTTT; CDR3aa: CASSLEGARPDTQYF
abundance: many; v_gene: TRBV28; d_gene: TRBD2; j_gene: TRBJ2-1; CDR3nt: TGTGCCAGCAGTTTAGGAGGACTAGCGGGGGGGTGGTTCTTC; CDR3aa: CASSLGGLAGGWFF
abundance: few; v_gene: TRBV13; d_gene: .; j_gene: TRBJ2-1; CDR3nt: TGTGCCAGCAGCTTAGGTGAGCGCAATGAGCAGTTCTTC; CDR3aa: CASSLGERNEQFF
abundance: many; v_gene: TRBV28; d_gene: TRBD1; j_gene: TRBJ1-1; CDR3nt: TGTGCCAGCAGCTTAGGGACAGGGAACACTGAAGCTTTCTTT; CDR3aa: CASSLGTGNTEAFF
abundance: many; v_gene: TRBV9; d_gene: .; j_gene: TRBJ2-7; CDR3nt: TGTGCCAGCAGCGTAGGTGTGAGCGGGCCTTACGAGCAGTACTTC; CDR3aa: CASSVGVSGPYEQYF
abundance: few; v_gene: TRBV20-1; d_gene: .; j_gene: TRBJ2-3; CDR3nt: TGCAGTGCTCCCTCTTACACCGGGACTAGCACAGATACGCAGTATTTT; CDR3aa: CSAPSYTGTSTDTQYF
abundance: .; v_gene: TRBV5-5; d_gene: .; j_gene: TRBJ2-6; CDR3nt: TGTGCCAGCAGCTTGATCCCCGACTCTGGGGCCAACGTCCTGACTTTC; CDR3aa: CASSLIPDSGANVLTF
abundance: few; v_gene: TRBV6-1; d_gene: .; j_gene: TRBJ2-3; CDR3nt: TGTGCCACCAAAAGGGGACAATTCACAGATACGCAGTATTTT; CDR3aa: CATKRGQFTDTQYF
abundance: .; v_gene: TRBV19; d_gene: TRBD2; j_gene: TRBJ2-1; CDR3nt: TGTGCCAGTAGGGTACTAGCGGGGGGGCCCAATGAGCAGTTCTTC; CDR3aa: CASRVLAGGPNEQFF
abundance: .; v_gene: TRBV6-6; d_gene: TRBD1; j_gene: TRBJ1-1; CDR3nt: TGTGCCAGCAGTCAAACTGGACAGGGGGCGGGCACTGAAGCTTTCTTT; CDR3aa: CASSQTGQGAGTEAFF
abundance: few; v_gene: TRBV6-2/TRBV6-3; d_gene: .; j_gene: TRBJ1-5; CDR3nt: TGTGCCAGCAGTCACCAATTGGGGCCTACAGGGACCACTCAGCCCCAGCATTTT; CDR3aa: CASSHQLGPTGTTQPQHF
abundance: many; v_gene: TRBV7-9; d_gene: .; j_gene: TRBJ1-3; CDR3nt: TGTGCCAGCAGCCAGACAGTCTCTGGAAACACCATATATTTT; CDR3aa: CASSQTVSGNTIYF
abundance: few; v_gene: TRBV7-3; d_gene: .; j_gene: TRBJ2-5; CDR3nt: TGTGCCAGCAGCTCGGGGACGCAACCCCGAGGGGAGACCCAGTACTTC; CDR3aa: CASSSGTQPRGETQYF
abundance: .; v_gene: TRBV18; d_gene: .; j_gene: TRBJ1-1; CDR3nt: TGTGCCAGCTCACCACCCGGGGGTAGGGTAGCTTTCTTT; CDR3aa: CASSPPGGRVAFF
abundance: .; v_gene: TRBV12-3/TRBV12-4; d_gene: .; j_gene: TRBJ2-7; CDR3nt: TGTGCCAGCAGTTCGGCGGGGGCGCTTCACGAGCAGTACTTC; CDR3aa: CASSSAGALHEQYF
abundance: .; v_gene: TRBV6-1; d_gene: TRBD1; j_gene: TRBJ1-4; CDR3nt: TGTGCCATTAAACAGGGGGAAGGTGAAAAACTGTTTTTT; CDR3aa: CAIKQGEGEKLFF
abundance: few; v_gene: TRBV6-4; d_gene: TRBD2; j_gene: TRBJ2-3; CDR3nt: TGTGCCAGCGGTCGGGCTAGCGGGGACACAGATACGCAGTATTTT; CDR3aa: CASGRASGDTDTQYF
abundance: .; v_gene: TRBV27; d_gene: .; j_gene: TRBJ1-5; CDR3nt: TGTGCCAGCAGTCCCTACAATCAGCCCCAGCATTTT; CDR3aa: CASSPYNQPQHF
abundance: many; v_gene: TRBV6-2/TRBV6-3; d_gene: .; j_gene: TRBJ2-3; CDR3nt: TGTGCCAGCAGTTACTTAACTAGAGATACGCAGTATTTT; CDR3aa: CASSYLTRDTQYF
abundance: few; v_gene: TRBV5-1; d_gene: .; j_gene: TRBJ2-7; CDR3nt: TGCGCCAGCAGCTTATCGGGGGAGCAGTACTTC; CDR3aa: CASSLSGEQYF
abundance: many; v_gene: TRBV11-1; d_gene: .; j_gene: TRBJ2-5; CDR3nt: TGTGCCAGCAGCTTAGAGGGATTGGAGACCCAGTACTTC; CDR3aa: CASSLEGLETQYF
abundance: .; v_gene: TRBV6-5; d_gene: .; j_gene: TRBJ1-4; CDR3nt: TGTGCCAGCAGTTACTCTATCGACAGGACTCTTAATGAAAAACTGTTTTTT; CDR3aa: CASSYSIDRTLNEKLFF
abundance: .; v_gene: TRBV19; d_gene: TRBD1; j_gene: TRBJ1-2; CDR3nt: TGTGCCAGTAGTAACAGGGGGCTCGACTATGGCTACACCTTC; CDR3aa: CASSNRGLDYGYTF
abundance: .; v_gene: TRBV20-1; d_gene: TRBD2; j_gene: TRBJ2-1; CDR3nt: TGCAGTGCTAGTGGCGGGGGCTCCTACAATGAGCAGTTCTTC; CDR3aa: CSASGGGSYNEQFF
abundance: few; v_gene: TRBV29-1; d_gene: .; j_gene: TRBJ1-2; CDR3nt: TGCAGCGTCGAGGCAGGGCCCCATGGCTACACCTTC; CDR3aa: CSVEAGPHGYTF
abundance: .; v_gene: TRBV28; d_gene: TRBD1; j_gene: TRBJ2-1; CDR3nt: TGTGCCAGCAGTTTAATGGGCGCAGGGGGCCTTTATTACAATGAGCAGTTCTTC; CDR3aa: CASSLMGAGGLYYNEQFF
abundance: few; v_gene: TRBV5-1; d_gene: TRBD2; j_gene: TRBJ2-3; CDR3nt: TGCGCCAGCAGCTTGGTCCCCAGCGGGGCTGTAGGTACGCAGTATTTT; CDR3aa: CASSLVPSGAVGTQYF
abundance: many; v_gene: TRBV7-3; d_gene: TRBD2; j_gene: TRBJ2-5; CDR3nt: TGTGCCAGCAGCTTAAGCAGCGGGGGATCAGAGACCCAGTACTTC; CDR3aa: CASSLSSGGSETQYF
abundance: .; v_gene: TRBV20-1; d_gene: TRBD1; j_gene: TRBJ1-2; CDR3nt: TGCAGTGCTCGGGACAGCTTTTATGGCTACACCTTC; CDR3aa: CSARDSFYGYTF
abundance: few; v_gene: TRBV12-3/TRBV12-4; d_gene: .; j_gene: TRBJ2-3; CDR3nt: TGTGCCAGCAGTACTCCTCTAACAACCTATACGCAGTATTTT; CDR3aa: CASSTPLTTYTQYF
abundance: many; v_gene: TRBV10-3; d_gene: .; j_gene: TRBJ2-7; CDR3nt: TGTGCCATCAGCCCAGAGAAGAACAACTACGAGCAGTACTTC; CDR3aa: CAISPEKNNYEQYF
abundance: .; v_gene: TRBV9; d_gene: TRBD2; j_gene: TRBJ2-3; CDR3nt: TGTGCCAGCAGCGTTAGGCTAGCGGGCCCTAACACAGATACGCAGTATTTT; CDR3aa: CASSVRLAGPNTDTQYF
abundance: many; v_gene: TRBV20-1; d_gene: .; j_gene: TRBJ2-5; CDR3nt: TGCAGTGCTAGAGACGAAGGGAGCCAAGAGACCCAGTACTTC; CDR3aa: CSARDEGSQETQYF